Below, one TCR beta chain is given with its context. The sample originates from a study of shared clonotypes between healthy human individuals. Study context: With ages of 18 to 49, the donors were a couple of women and a few men.

The CDR3 sequence is 11 residues long. The V end was cut by 4 bases, the J end by 3 bases, with 7 bases between. Germline CDR1 is SQVTM and CDR2 is ANQGSEA. Profiling relied on immunoSEQ multiplex PCR, and the TCRdb table lists in-frame clones only, not all of them. The table records about 520,000 clones, around 80% of them present only once. The rearrangement links TRBV29-1 to TRBJ2-7; D ambiguous. The clonotype was recovered from a woman in her forties in good health. Some clones in this sample may be carry-over from other donors' samples. The sample comprised PBMCs. CDR3 amino acids: CSVAGDYEQYF. CDR3 coding DNA: TGCAGCGTTGCTGGGGACTACGAGCAGTACTTC.